This T cell receptor (beta chain) is from a study of T-cell memory formation after mild COVID-19. In germline, CDR1 is MNHNY, CDR2 SVGAGI (reference sequence). V was clipped by 5 bases and J by 2 bases; unmatched bases: 5. The CDR3 runs to 14 residues. TCRdb re-called the 5' RACE reads through MiXCR, storing one row per CDR3 protein. This table holds around 300,000 distinct CDR3 sequences, 8.2% found once. This chain connects TRBV6-6 to TRBJ2-7; 8 nucleotides line up with TRBD1. The source is a man between 18 and 35 years old who had mild COVID-19 (a few samples of this study predate the infection). Cell type and time point are not known. Material for sequencing was PBMCs or a T cell subset sorted from them (not recorded which). The CDR3 nucleotides are TGTGCCAGCAGTACCCGGGACAGGCCCTACGAGCAGTACTTC. Encoded protein: CASSTRDRPYEQYF.